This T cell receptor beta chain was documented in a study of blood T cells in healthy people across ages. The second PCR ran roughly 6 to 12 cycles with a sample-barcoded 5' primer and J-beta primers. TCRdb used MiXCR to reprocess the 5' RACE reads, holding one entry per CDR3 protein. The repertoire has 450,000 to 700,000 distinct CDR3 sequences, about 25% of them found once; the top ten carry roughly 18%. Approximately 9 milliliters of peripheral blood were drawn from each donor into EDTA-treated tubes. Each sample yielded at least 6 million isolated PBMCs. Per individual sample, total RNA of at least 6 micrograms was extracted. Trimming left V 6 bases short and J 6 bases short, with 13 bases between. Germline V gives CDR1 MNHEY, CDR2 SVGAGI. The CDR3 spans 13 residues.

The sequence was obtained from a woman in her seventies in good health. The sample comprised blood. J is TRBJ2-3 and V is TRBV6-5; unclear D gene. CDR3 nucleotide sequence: TGTGCCAGCAGCACCAGAAGTAGGGATACGCAGTATTTT. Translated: CASSTRSRDTQYF.